The clone carrying this T cell receptor beta chain was picked up a small number of times. Its target is unknown. The data derive from a study of T cell responses to AZD1222 COVID-19 vaccine. Assay: immunoSEQ multiplex PCR; the TCRdb copy retains only in-frame clones and omits some. The sample holds some 110,000 clones; about 86% are singletons and the top ten take 15% to 20%. Findings and caveats of the study: Among AZD1222 vaccinees, only six were seropositive at baseline. Repertoires were collected only later (after the peak T cell response had occurred). Spike-specific TCR repertoires showed rising breadth and depth after two AZD1222 doses. Unmutated variant regions are reportedly targeted by nearly half of spike-specific TCRs.

With 3 bases removed from V and 0 bases from J, the gap between germline ends came to 12 bases. Germline loops: CDR1 SGHTA, CDR2 FQGNSA. CDR3 length: 16 amino acids. Sequences were derived from peripheral blood, sampled 28 days after the second AZD1222 dose. The J gene is TRBJ2-1, the V gene TRBV7-2; D is unclear. This sequence was found in an adult who received the AZD1222 COVID-19 vaccine. CDR3 sequence: CASSFYPVGSYNEQFF. The CDR3 bases are TGTGCCAGCAGCTTCTATCCGGTAGGCTCCTACAATGAGCAGTTCTTC.